The T cell receptor (beta chain) described here comes from a study of blood T cell repertoires in COVID-19. Study background: The United States, Italy and Spain were the sources of the acute and convalescent COVID-19 samples. From T cells, B-cell-depleted T cells, or PBMCs came the material, which was cDNA or gDNA.

In the original analysis: The authors estimated nucleated cell counts from reference gene primer amplification. Some clones are missing from TCRdb's copy, which holds only in-frame ones; the method was immunoSEQ multiplex PCR. The V and J calls and clone size come from that table; D and trimming were worked out from the DNA. Of about 200,000 clones listed, 82% are singletons. This clonotype was sampled from a woman in her thirties or forties with acute or convalescent COVID-19. The sequencing sample was made of peripheral blood.

The CDR3 here is CASSKTTGTYGYTF. The CDR3, as DNA: TGTGCCAGCAGTAAGACAACAGGGACCTATGGCTACACCTTC. The chain links TRBV6-5 to TRBJ1-2; a weak D match, TRBD1 (6 bases). V was shortened by 5 bases and J by 4 bases, with 14 bases between the two germline ends. CDR1 and CDR2 from the germline V gene are MNHEY and SVGAGI. The CDR3 is 14 residues long.